This record covers a single TCR beta chain. Deletions cut 2 bases from V and 0 bases from J, with 8 bases between. CDR3 length: 14 amino acids. CDR1 and CDR2 (germline): DFQATT, SNEGSKA (reference sequence). This entry is derived from a study of identical twins. TCRdb re-called the 5' RACE reads with MiXCR, one entry per CDR3 protein. The repertoire consists of about 280,000 distinct CDR3 sequences, with under 9% occurring once and the leading ten covering roughly 2.1%. These data are also associated with another study on yellow fever vaccine responses in identical twins.

This clonotype was sampled from a woman between 18 and 29 years old in good health. The chain employs TRBV20-1 and TRBJ1-5; D may be TRBD1 (5 bases). Specimen: memory (CD45RO+) T cells sorted from blood. The CDR3 DNA is TGCAGTGCTAGAATGGGGGGTAGCAATCAGCCCCAGCATTTT. Amino acid sequence: CSARMGGSNQPQHF.